This T cell receptor (beta chain) was documented in a study of Ad26.COV2.S vaccination and SARS-CoV-2 variants. The trim removed 7 bases at V and 5 bases at J, leaving 1 base unmatched. CDR3 length: 11 residues. The V gene's germline CDR1 is SQVTM and CDR2 ANQGSEA. Profiling relied on immunoSEQ multiplex PCR, and the TCRdb table lists in-frame clones only, not all of them. The table includes over 85,000 clones, 82% detected once. Sequenced material: peripheral blood, taken after recovery from COVID-19. The V gene is TRBV29-1, the J gene TRBJ2-2; TRBD2 matches 7 bases. The sequence was obtained from a human donor who had recovered from COVID-19. In nucleotides, the CDR3 is TGCAGCGGCGGGAGTACCGGGGAGCTGTTTTTT. Its translation is CSGGSTGELFF.